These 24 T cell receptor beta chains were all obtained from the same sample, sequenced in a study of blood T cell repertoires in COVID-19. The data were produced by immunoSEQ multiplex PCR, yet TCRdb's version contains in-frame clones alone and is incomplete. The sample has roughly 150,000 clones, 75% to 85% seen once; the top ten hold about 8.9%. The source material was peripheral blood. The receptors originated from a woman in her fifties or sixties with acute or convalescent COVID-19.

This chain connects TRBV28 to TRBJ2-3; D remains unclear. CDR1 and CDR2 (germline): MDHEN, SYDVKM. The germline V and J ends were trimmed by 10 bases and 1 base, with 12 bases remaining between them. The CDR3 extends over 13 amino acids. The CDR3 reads CATTLPGTDTQYF. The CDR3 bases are TGTGCCACCACCCTGCCGGGCACAGATACGCAGTATTTT.

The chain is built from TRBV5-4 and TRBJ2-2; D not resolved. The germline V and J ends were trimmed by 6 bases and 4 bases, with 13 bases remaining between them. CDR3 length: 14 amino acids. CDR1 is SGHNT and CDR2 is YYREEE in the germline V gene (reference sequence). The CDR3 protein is CASNLLGVTGELFF. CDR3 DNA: TGTGCCAGCAACTTACTCGGAGTCACCGGGGAGCTGTTTTTT.

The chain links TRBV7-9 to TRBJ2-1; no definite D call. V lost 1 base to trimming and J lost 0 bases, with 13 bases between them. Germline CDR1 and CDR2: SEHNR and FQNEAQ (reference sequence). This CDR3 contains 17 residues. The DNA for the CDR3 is TGTGCCAGCAGCTTAGATATCAGCTGGAGCTCCTACAATGAGCAGTTCTTC. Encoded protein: CASSLDISWSSYNEQFF. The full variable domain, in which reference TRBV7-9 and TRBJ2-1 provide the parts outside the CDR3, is DTGVSQNPRHKITKRGQNVTFRCDPISEHNRLYWYRQTLGQGPEFLTYFQNEAQLEKSRLLSDRFSAERPKGSFSTLEIQRTEQGDSAMYLCASSLDISWSSYNEQFFGPGTRLTVL.

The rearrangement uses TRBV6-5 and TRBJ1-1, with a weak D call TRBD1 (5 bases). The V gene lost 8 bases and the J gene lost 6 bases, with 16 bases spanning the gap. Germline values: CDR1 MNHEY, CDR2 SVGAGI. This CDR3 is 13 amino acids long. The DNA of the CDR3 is TGTGCCAGCGGGGATCTACAGGTCGCTGAAGCTTTCTTT. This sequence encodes CASGDLQVAEAFF.

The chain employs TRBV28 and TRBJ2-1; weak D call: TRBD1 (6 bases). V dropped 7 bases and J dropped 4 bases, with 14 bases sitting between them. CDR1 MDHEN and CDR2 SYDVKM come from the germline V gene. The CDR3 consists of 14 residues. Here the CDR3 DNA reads TGTGCCAGCACGACCGGACAGTTTTACAATGAGCAGTTCTTC. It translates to CASTTGQFYNEQFF.

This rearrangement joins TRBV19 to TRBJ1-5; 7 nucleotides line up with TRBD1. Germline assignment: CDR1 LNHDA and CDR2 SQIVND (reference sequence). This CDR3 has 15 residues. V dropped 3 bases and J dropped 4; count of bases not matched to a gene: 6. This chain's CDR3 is CASSIGSRGNQPQHF. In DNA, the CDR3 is TGTGCCAGTAGTATTGGTAGCAGGGGGAATCAGCCCCAGCATTTT.

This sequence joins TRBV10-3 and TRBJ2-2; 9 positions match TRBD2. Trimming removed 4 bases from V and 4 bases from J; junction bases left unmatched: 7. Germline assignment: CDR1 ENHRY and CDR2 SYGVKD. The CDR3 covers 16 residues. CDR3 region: CAISGSGRSSTGELFF. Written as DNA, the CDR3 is TGTGCCATCAGTGGTAGCGGGAGATCGTCCACCGGGGAGCTGTTTTTT.

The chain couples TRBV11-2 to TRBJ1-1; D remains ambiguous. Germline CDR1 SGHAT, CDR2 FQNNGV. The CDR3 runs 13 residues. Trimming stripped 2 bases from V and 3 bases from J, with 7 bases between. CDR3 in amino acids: CASSLFQYTEAFF. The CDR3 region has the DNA TGTGCCAGCAGCTTATTCCAGTACACTGAAGCTTTCTTT. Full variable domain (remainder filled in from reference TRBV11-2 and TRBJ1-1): EAGVAQSPRYKIIEKRQSVAFWCNPISGHATLYWYQQILGQGPKLLIQFQNNGVVDDSQLPKDRFSAERLKGVDSTLKIQPAKLEDSAVYLCASSLFQYTEAFFGQGTRLTVV.

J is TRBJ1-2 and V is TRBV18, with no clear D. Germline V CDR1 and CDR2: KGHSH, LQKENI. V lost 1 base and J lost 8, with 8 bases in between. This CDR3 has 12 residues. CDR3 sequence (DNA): TGTGCCAGCTCACCACTTGCGGAGGGCTACACCTTC. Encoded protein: CASSPLAEGYTF.

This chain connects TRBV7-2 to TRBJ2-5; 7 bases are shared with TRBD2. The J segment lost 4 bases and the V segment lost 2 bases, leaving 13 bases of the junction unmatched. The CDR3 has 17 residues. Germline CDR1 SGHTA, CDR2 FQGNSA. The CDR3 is CASSLNAIGGGGETQYF. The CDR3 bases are TGTGCCAGCAGCTTAAATGCGATTGGCGGGGGTGGAGAGACCCAGTACTTC.

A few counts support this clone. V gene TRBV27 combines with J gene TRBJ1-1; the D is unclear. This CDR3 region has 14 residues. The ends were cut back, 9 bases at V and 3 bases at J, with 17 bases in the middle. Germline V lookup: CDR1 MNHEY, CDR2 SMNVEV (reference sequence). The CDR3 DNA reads TGTGCCAGTCATAGTTTGGGGAGGTACACTGAAGCTTTCTTT. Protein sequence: CASHSLGRYTEAFF.

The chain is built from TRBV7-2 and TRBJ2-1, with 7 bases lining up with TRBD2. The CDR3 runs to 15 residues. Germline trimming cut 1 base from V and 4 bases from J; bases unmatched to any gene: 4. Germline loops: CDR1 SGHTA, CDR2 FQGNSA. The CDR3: CASSLVLAAYNEQFF. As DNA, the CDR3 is TGTGCCAGCAGCTTAGTGCTAGCGGCATACAATGAGCAGTTCTTC.

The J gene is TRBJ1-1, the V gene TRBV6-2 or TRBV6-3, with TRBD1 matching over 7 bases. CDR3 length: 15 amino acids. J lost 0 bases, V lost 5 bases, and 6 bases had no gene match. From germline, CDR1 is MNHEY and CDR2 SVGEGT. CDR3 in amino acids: CASSQRTGVNTEAFF. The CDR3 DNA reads TGTGCCAGCAGTCAACGGACAGGCGTGAACACTGAAGCTTTCTTT.

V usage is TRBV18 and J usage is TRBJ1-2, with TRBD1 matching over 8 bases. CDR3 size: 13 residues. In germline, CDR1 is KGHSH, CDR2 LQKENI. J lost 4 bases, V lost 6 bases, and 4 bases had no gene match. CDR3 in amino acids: CASSPGQGYGYTF. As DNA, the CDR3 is TGTGCCAGCTCTCCAGGACAGGGCTATGGCTACACCTTC.

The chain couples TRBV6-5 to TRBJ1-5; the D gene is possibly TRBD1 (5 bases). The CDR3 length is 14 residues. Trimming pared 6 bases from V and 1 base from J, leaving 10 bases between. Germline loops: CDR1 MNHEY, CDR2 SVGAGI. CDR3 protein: CASREGTSNQPQHF. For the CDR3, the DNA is TGTGCCAGCAGGGAGGGGACGAGCAATCAGCCCCAGCATTTT.

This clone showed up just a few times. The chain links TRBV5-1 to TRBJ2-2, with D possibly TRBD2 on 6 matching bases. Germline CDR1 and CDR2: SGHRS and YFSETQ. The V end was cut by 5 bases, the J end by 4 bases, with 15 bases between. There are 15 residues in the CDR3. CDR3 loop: CASRKTGLLTGELFF. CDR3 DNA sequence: TGCGCCAGCAGGAAAACGGGACTCCTCACCGGGGAGCTGTTTTTT.

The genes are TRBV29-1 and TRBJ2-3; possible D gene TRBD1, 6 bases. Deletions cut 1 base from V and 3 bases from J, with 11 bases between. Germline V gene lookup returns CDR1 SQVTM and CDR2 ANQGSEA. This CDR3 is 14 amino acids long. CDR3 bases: TGCAGCGTTGAAGCCCCACAGGGAACAGATACGCAGTATTTT. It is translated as CSVEAPQGTDTQYF.

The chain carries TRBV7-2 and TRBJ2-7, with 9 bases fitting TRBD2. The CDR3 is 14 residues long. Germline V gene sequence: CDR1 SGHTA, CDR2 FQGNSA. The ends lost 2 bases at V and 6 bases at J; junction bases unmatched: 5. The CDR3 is CASSLRGRAGEQYF. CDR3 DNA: TGTGCCAGCAGCTTACGCGGGAGGGCCGGCGAGCAGTACTTC. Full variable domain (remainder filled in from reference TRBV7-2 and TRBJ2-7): GAGVSQSPSNKVTEKGKDVELRCDPISGHTALYWYRQSLGQGLEFLIYFQGNSAPDKSGLPSDRFSAERTGGSVSTLTIQRTQQEDSAVYLCASSLRGRAGEQYFGPGTRLTVT.

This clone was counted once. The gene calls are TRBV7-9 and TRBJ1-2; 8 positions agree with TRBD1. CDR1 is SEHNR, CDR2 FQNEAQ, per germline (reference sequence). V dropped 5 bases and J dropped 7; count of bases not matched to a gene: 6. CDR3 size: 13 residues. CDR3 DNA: TGTGCCAGCAGCCCGACAGGGGTCTCTGGCTACACCTTC. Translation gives CASSPTGVSGYTF.

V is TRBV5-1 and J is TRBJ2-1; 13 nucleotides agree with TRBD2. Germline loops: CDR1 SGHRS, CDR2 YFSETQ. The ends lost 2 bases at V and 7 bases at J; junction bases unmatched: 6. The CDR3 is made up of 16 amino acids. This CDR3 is CASSFTRTSGGNEQFF. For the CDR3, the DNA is TGCGCCAGCAGCTTTACTCGGACTAGCGGGGGTAATGAGCAGTTCTTC.

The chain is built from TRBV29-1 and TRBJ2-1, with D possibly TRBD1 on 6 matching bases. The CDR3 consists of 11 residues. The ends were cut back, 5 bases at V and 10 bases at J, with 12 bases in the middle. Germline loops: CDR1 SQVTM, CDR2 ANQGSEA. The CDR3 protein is CSVLGAGEQFF. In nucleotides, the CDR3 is TGCAGCGTTCTGGGGGCTGGAGAGCAGTTCTTC.

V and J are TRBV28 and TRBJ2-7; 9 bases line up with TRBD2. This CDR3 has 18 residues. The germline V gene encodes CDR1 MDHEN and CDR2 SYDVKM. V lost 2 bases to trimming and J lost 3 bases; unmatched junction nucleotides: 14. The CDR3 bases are TGTGCCAGCAGTTTAATTACAGCTAGCGGGAATTTTTACTACGAGCAGTACTTC. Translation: CASSLITASGNFYYEQYF.

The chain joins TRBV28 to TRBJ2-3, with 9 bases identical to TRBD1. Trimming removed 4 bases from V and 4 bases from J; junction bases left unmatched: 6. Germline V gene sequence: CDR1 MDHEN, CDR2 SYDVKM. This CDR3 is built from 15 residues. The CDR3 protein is CASSSTGGVPDTQYF. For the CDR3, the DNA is TGTGCCAGCAGTTCCACAGGGGGCGTCCCAGATACGCAGTATTTT. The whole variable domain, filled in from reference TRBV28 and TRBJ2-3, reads DVKVTQSSRYLVKRTGEKVFLECVQDMDHENMFWYRQDPGLGLRLIYFSYDVKMKEKGDIPEGYSVSREKKERFSLILESASTNQTSMYLCASSSTGGVPDTQYFGPGTRLTVL.

CDR3 sequence reads: CASSLLQGAGYGYTF. For the CDR3, the DNA is TGTGCCAGCAGCCTCTTACAGGGGGCTGGCTATGGCTACACCTTC. The V call is TRBV9, the J call TRBJ1-2; TRBD1 matches at 9 bases. Germline CDR1 is SGDLS and CDR2 is YYNGEE. The V gene end was trimmed by 4 bases and the J gene end by 4 bases; junction bases not matched to a gene: 8. The CDR3 has 15 residues.